A selection of T cell receptor beta chains follows, all from one sample in a study of blood T cell repertoires in COVID-19. Sequencing was performed with immunoSEQ multiplex PCR; in TCRdb, only in-frame clones are kept and a portion is missing. There are fewer than 300,000 clones in the sample; approximately 91% occur only once, and 2.3% lies in the top ten. Sequencing was carried out using PBMCs or T cells enriched from blood (not recorded which). These receptors originate from a woman between 40 and 55 years old with acute COVID-19. CDR3s include the opening cysteine and the closing phenylalanine or tryptophan.

TRBV28,CASSLLSGGVDKKLFF
TRBV19,CASSPGTGGFDKNIQYF
TRBV12-5,CASGGGSGNTIYF
TRBV5-5,CASSLAGDRTGELFF
TRBV5-1,CASSLTPGLEIGEQYF
TRBV7-9,CASSPPGSYEQYF
TRBV29-1,CSVAPRGSETNEKLFF
TRBV19,CASRESYNEQFF
TRBV7-9,CASSLRSGGGLSYNEQFF
TRBV9,CASSVGTGLSGNTIYF
TRBV2,CASSEARRQGIGEAFF
TRBV3-1/TRBV3-2,CASSQFRGRDTQETQYF
TRBV27,CASSATGSGANVLTF
TRBV2,CASSPGRGTDTQYF
TRBV7-2,CASSQRRNYNEQFF
TRBV7-9,CASTPQGLYEQYF
TRBV6-5,CASSRGQGYEQYF
TRBV9,CASRPSGGNEQFF
TRBV2,CASSGRQGKADTQYF
TRBV29-1,CSVDSGGFLYNEQFF
TRBV12-3/TRBV12-4,CASSFVGVEAFF
TRBV27,CASSAHHRVDEQFF
TRBV27,CASSPRATYEQYF
TRBV5-3,CARSLWRQGATNEKLFF
TRBV7-9,CASSRDSKNYGYTF
TRBV5-4,CASSFRQGGNEQFF
TRBV28,CATLGGALSYEQYF
TRBV29-1,CSVSRGAGELFF
TRBV15,CATSRGGSGLRLEQFF
TRBV7-2,CASSFVTDTQYF
TRBV6-1,CASILGEATNEKLFF
TRBV19,CASSSGRTDTQYF
TRBV5-4,CASSFPGQGAGYGYTF
TRBV5-1,CASSFAGGTEAFF
TRBV6-5,CASSLLQRDRVF
TRBV6-5,CASMVAETQYF
TRBV12-3/TRBV12-4,CASRKQGGEAFF
TRBV2,CASSMETQYF
TRBV5-5,CASSTRGSSPDTQYF
TRBV5-4,CASSSDRGPGNTIYF
TRBV18,CASSPIQAGGPRETQYF
TRBV2,CASSGGRGYEQYF
TRBV3-1/TRBV3-2,CASSHGGLRNEQYF
TRBV18,CASSPAGGPGNEQFF
TRBV9,CASSPGQGGEQYF
TRBV30,CAWSYRVERGAFF
TRBV5-1,CASSLAESSTDTQYF
TRBV5-1,CASREGGGQPQHF
TRBV7-9,CASSSSLAGGHEQFF
TRBV7-8,CASGLGGSTDTQYF
TRBV25-1,CASSESRYGNTIYF
TRBV11-2,CASSSDHRGQPQHF
TRBV5-5,CASSLRTSGSTDTQYF
TRBV5-1,CASTDGSSDTQYF
TRBV13,CASSPRTGSREWGYGYTF
TRBV30,CAWSANHGGRAYEQFF
TRBV11-2,CASRGAGTYGYTF